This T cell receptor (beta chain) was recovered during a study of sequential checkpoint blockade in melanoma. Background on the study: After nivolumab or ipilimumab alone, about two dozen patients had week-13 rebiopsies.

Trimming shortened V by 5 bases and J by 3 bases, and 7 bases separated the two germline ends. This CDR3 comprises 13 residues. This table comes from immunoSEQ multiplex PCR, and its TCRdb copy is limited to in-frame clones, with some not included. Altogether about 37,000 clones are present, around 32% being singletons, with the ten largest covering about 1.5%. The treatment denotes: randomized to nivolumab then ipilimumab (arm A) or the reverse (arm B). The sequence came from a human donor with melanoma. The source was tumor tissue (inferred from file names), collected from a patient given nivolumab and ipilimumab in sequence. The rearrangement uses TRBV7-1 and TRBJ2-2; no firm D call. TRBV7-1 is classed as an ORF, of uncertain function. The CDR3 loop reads CASSPRYTGELFF. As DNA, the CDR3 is TGTGCCAGCAGCCCTAGATACACCGGGGAGCTGTTTTTT.